This T cell receptor (beta chain) was identified in a study of T-cell memory formation after mild COVID-19. Overall study: Largely donor-specific sequence clusters came from a couple of donors.

On this clonotype itself: The antigen is not known.

V lost 0 bases and J 4 bases, leaving 12 bases between the germline ends. CDR3 length: 16 residues. Whole-study findings and limits: Contracting CD4+ clones lay largely in CM and EM, with CD8+ ones residing in EMRA. Some clones that responded turned up in pre-infection memory, which suggests that cross-reactive memory joined in. Day 15 to 85 contractors were CD4/CD8 balanced; later expanders leaned CD4+.

TCRdb re-derived calls from the 5' RACE reads in MiXCR, one entry per CDR3 protein. The sample carries about 84,000 distinct CDR3 sequences, about 15% recorded once. The V call is TRBV23-1, the J call TRBJ1-4; D is ambiguous. TRBV23-1 is given ORF status, its function remaining uncertain. Sequences were obtained from PBMCs or a T cell subset sorted from them (not recorded which). The sequence came from an adult woman who had mild COVID-19 (a few samples of this study predate the infection). Cell type and time point are not known. The CDR3 sequence is CASSQSRNSCNEKLFF. The DNA of the CDR3 is TGCGCCAGCAGTCAATCGAGAAACAGCTGTAATGAAAAACTGTTTTTT.